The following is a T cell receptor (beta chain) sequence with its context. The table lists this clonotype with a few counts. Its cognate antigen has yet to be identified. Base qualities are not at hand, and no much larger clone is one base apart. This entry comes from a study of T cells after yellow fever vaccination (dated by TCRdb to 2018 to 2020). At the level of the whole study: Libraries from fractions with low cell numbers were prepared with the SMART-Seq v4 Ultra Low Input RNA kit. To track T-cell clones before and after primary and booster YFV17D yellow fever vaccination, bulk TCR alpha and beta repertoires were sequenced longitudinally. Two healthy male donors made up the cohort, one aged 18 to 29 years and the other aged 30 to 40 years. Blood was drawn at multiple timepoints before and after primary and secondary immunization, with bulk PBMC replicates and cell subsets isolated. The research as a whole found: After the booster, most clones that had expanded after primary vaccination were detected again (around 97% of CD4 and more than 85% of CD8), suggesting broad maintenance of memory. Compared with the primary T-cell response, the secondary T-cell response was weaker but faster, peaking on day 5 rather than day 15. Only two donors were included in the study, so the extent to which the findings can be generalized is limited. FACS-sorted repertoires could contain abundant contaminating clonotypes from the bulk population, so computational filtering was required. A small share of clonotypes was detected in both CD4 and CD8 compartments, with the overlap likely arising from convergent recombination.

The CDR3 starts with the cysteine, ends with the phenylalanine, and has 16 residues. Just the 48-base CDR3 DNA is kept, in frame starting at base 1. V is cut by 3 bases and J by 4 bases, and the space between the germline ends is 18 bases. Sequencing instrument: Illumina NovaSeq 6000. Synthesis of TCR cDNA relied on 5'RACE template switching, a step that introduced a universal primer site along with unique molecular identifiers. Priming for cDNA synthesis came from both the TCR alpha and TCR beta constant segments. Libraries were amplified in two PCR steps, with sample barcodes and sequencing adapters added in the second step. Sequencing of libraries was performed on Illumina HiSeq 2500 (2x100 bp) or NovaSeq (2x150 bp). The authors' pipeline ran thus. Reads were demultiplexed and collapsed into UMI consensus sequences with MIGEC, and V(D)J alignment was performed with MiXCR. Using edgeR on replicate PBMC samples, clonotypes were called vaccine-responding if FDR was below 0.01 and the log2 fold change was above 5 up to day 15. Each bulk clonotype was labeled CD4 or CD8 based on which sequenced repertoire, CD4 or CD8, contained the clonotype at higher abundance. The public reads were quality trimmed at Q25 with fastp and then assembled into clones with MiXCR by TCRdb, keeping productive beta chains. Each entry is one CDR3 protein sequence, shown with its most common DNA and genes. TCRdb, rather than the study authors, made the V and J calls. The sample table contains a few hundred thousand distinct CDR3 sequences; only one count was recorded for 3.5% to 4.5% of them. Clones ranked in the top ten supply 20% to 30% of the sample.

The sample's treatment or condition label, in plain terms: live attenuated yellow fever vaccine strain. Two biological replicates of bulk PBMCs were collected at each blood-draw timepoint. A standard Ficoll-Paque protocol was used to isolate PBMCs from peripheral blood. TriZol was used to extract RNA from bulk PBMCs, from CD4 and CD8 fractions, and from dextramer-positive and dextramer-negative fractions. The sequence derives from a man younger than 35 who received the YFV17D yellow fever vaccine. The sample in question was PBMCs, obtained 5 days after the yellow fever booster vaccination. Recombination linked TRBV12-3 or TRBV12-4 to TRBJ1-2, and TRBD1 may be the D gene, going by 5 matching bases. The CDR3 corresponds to CASSLYGTGDSYGYTF. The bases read TGTGCCAGCAGTTTGTACGGGACGGGCGACAGCTATGGCTACACCTTC.